The 8 T cell receptor beta chains listed next were all sequenced from one sample in a study of CD4 T cells in relation to SARS-CoV-2 and coronaviruses. Sequencing used immunoSEQ multiplex PCR; TCRdb keeps in-frame clones, though not all of them. The sample lists some 29,000 clones; around two thirds were seen once. Before the COVID-19 pandemic, during about 2011-2018, CD4+ T cells were taken from unexposed donors. Isolation of CD4+ T cells took place after around 11 days in culture. For these TCRs, the target antigens are not known. The sample was CD4+ T cells from PBMCs, cultured in vitro. These receptors were obtained from a human donor in good health.

This chain links TRBV15 with TRBJ2-4; tentatively, D is TRBD2 (5 bases). The germline V gene encodes CDR1 LNHNV and CDR2 YYDKDF (reference sequence). CDR3 size: 17 residues. V shed 0 bases and J shed 0 bases, with 12 bases lying between them. CDR3 sequence reads: CATSRDHGELAKNIQYF. In DNA form, the CDR3 reads TGTGCCACCAGCAGAGATCACGGGGAGCTAGCCAAAAACATTCAGTACTTC.

This clone was counted a few times. J is TRBJ1-2 and V is TRBV2; D gene ambiguous. The CDR3 totals 13 residues. Germline V gene data show CDR1 as SNHLY and CDR2 as FYNNEI. The CDR3 protein is CVIAEPITYGYTF. CDR3 nucleotides: TGTGTCATAGCGGAGCCGATCACCTATGGCTACACCTTC.

The chain uses TRBV4-3 and TRBJ1-3, with D possibly TRBD1 on 5 matching bases. The V end lost 0 bases, the J end lost 7 bases, and 7 bases lay between the germline ends. CDR1 is LGHNA and CDR2 is YSLEER in the germline V gene. There are 13 residues in the CDR3. CDR3 sequence (DNA): TGCGCCAGCAGCCAAGAAGAGGGGAACACCATATATTTT. Protein: CASSQEEGNTIYF.

This chain connects TRBV4-1 to TRBJ2-5; D perhaps matches TRBD1 (7 bases). Germline V gives CDR1 MGHRA, CDR2 YSYEKL. The V and J ends lost 4 bases and 4 bases respectively, with 22 bases between them. This CDR3 spans 17 amino acids. CDR3: CASSRTFLQGGLETQYF. The CDR3 DNA reads TGCGCCAGCAGCCGAACATTTTTGCAGGGGGGTTTAGAGACCCAGTACTTC.

The gene calls are TRBV2 and TRBJ2-6; D perhaps matches TRBD2 (6 bases). Germline CDR1 is SNHLY and CDR2 is FYNNEI. V shed 7 bases and J shed 0 bases, with 13 bases lying between them. The CDR3 extends over 16 amino acids. CDR3 sequence reads: CASIGGWDSGANVLTF. CDR3 DNA: TGTGCCAGCATCGGAGGGTGGGACTCTGGGGCCAACGTCCTGACTTTC. The complete variable domain, with remaining parts taken from reference TRBV2 and TRBJ2-6, reads EPEVTQTPSHQVTQMGQEVILRCVPISNHLYFYWYRQILGQKVEFLVSFYNNEISEKSEIFDDQFSVERPDGSNFTLKIRSTKLEDSAMYFCASIGGWDSGANVLTFGAGSRLTVL.

The CDR3 bases are TGTGCCAGCAGTATGGTTTTGGGGCCCCAGCATTTT. This gives the protein CASSMVLGPQHF. V and J are TRBV6-2 or TRBV6-3 and TRBJ1-5, with D unresolved. The CDR3 consists of 12 residues. Deletions cut 5 bases from V and 9 bases from J, with 11 bases between. The V gene's germline CDR1 is MNHEY and CDR2 SVGEGT.

V and J are TRBV7-2 and TRBJ2-1; tentatively, D is TRBD2 (5 bases). The germline V and J ends were trimmed by 6 bases and 6 bases, with 21 bases remaining between them. This CDR3 is 16 amino acids long. The germline gives CDR1 SGHTA, CDR2 FQGNSA. The CDR3 DNA sequence: TGTGCCAGCAGTTCTGCTCGCGGGTCCCGGGCCAATGAGCAGTTCTTC. It translates to CASSSARGSRANEQFF.

This clone is deemed large (0.1 to 1%). The chain carries TRBV28 and TRBJ1-3; the D gene is possibly TRBD1 (5 bases). Germline CDR1 MDHEN, CDR2 SYDVKM. Trimming cost V 4 bases and J 4 bases, with 14 bases left between them. The CDR3 is made up of 15 amino acids. The CDR3 loop reads CASSSQGFSGNTIYF. The CDR3 region has the DNA TGTGCCAGCAGTTCCCAGGGATTCTCCGGAAACACCATATATTTT.